The source of this T cell receptor beta chain is a study of T cells in Graves' hyperthyroidism and ophthalmopathy. Among ophthalmopathy patients, the Clinical Activity Score reached at least 3, the NOSPECS grade reached at least 4, and duration remained under 3 months. On the basis of clinical symptoms, serum thyroxine and TRAb, thyroid ultrasound and orbital computed tomography, diagnoses were made. Study results and limitations: Patients with ophthalmopathy were separated from those with stable hyperthyroidism by a 13 V-J model. Most thyroid clonotypes with frequency above 0.001 were detected in blood.

This clonotype showed up many times. Its antigen is as yet unknown. TCR beta CDR3 regions were amplified from RNA transcripts. The HTBI primer set drove a first-round RT-PCR of the TCR CDR3. Each CDR3 protein is one row after TCRdb ran MiXCR on the multiplex PCR reads. The sample holds approximately 380,000 distinct CDR3 sequences, roughly 18% seen once. Trimming shortened V by 0 bases and J by 4 bases, and 16 bases separated the two germline ends. Germline lookup yields CDR1 DFQATT and CDR2 SNEGSKA (reference sequence). The CDR3 is 15 residues long. V gene TRBV20-1 combines with J gene TRBJ2-7; D is tentatively TRBD1 or TRBD2 (5 bases each). The source material was blood. The TCR originated in a man aged 18 to 35 with Graves' ophthalmopathy. The CDR3 DNA is TGCAGTGCTAGAGATGTAGGGCAGGGAGTATACGAGCAGTACTTC. This sequence encodes CSARDVGQGVYEQYF.